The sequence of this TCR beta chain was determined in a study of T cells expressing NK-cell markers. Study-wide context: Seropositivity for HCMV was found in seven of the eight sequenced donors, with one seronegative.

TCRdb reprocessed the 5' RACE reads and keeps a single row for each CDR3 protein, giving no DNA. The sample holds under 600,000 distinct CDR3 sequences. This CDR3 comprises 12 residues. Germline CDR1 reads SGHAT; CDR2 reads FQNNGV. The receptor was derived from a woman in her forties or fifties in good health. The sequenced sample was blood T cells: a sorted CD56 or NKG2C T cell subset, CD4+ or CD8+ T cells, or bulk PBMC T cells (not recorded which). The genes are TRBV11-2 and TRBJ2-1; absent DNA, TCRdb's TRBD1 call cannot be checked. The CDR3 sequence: CASSHGTGQQFF.